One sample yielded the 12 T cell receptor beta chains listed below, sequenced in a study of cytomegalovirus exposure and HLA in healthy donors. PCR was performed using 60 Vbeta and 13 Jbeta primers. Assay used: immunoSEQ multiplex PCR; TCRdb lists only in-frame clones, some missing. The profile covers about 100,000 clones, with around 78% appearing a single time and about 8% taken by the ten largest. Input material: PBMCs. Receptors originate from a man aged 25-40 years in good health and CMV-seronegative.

For the CDR3, the DNA is TGTGCCAGTAGTATAGGACAGGGCGCTCAGCCCCAGCATTTT. Its protein is CASSIGQGAQPQHF. The chain is built from TRBV19 and TRBJ1-5; 7 bases fit TRBD1. V lost 1 base, J lost 6 bases, and 3 bases stayed unmatched. The germline V gene has CDR1 LNHDA and CDR2 SQIVND (reference sequence). CDR3 size: 14 residues.

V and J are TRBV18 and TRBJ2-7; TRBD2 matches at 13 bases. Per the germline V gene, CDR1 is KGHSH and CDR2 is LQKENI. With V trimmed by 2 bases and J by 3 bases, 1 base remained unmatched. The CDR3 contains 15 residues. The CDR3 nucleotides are TGTGCCAGCTCACCAGGACTAGCGGGGGTCTACGAGCAGTACTTC. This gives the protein CASSPGLAGVYEQYF.

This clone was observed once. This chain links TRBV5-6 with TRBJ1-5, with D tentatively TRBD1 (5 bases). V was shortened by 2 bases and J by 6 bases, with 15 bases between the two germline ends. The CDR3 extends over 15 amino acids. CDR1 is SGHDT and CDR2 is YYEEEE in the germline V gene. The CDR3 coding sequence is TGTGCCAGCAGCTTTGGGGCTGGGGGAGGTCAGCCCCAGCATTTT. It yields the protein CASSFGAGGGQPQHF.

CDR3 nucleotides: TGTGCCAGCAGTTTTCTCGGACAGGGAATTGGTGGCTACACCTTC. Amino acids: CASSFLGQGIGGYTF. The rearrangement uses TRBV28 and TRBJ1-2, with 8 bases lining up with TRBD1. Trimming at V came to 3 bases and at J to 7 bases, leaving 10 bases not matched to a gene. This CDR3 has 15 amino acids. Germline CDR1 and CDR2: MDHEN and SYDVKM.

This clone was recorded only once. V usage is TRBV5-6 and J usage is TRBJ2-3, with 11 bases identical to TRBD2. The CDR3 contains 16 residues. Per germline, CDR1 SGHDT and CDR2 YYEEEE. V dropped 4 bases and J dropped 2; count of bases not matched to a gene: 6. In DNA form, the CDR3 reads TGTGCCAGCAGCATAACTAGCGGGGGAGTCACAGATACGCAGTATTTT. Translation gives CASSITSGGVTDTQYF. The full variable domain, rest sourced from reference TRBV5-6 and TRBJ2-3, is DAGVTQSPTHLIKTRGQQVTLRCSPKSGHDTVSWYQQALGQGPQFIFQYYEEEERQRGNFPDRFSGHQFPNYSSELNVNALLLGDSALYLCASSITSGGVTDTQYFGPGTRLTVL.

In DNA, the CDR3 is TGTGCCAGCAGTTCCGGGACAGGGAACAAGTACTATGGCTACACCTTC. Translating it yields CASSSGTGNKYYGYTF. The V and J genes are TRBV5-4 and TRBJ1-2, with 9 bases that match TRBD1. Germline CDR1 reads SGHNT; CDR2 reads YYREEE (reference sequence). The CDR3 spans 16 residues. J was trimmed by 3 bases and V by 5 bases; bases with no gene match: 11.

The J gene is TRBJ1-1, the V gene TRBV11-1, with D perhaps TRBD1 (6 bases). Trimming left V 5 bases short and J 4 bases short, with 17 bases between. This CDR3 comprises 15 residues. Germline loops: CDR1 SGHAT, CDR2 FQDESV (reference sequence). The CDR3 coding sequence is TGTGCCAGCAGCCCAGCTCAGGGGAGCGGCACTGAAGCTTTCTTT. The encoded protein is CASSPAQGSGTEAFF.

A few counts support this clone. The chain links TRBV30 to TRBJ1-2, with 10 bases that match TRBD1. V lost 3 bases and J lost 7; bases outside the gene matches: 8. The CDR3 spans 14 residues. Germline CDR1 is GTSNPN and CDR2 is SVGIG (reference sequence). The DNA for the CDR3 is TGTGCCTGGAGGACCGGGACAGGGGTGTGTGGCTACACCTTC. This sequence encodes CAWRTGTGVCGYTF. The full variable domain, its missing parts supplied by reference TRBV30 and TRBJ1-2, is SQTIHQWPATLVQPVGSPLSLECTVEGTSNPNLYWYRQAAGRGLQLLFYSVGIGQISSEVPQNLSASRPQDRQFILSSKKLLLSDSGFYLCAWRTGTGVCGYTFGSGTRLTVV.

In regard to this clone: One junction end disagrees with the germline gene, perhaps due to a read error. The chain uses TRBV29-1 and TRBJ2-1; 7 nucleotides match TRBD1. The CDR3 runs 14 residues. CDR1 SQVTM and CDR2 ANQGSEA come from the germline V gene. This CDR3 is CSVARDRTYSEQFF. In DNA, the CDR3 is TGCAGCGTTGCCCGGGACAGAACCTACAGTGAGCAGTTCTTC.

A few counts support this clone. CDR3 sequence: CASSRDSWSTDTQYF. The DNA for the CDR3 is TGTGCCAGCAGCAGGGACAGCTGGAGCACAGATACGCAGTATTTT. The V call is TRBV7-9, the J call TRBJ2-3, with TRBD1 matching over 7 bases. The CDR3 spans 15 residues. Germline CDR1 and CDR2: SEHNR and FQNEAQ (reference sequence). V lost 5 bases, J lost 0 bases, and 5 bases stayed unmatched. Full variable domain (rest looked up from reference TRBV7-9 and TRBJ2-3): DTGVSQNPRHKITKRGQNVTFRCDPISEHNRLYWYRQTLGQGPEFLTYFQNEAQLEKSRLLSDRFSAERPKGSFSTLEIQRTEQGDSAMYLCASSRDSWSTDTQYFGPGTRLTVL.

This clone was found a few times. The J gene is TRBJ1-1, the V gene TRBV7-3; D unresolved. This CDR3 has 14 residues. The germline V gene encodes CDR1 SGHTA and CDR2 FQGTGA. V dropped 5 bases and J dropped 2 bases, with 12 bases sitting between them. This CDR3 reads CASSPAGANTEAFF. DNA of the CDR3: TGTGCCAGCAGCCCAGCGGGAGCAAACACTGAAGCTTTCTTT.

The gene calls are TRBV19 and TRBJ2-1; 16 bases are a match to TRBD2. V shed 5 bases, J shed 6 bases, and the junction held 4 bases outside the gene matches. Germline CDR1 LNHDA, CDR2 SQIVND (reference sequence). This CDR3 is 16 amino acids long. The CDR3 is CASSYGTSGRGNEQFF. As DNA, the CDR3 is TGTGCCAGTAGTTACGGGACTAGCGGGAGGGGCAATGAGCAGTTCTTC.